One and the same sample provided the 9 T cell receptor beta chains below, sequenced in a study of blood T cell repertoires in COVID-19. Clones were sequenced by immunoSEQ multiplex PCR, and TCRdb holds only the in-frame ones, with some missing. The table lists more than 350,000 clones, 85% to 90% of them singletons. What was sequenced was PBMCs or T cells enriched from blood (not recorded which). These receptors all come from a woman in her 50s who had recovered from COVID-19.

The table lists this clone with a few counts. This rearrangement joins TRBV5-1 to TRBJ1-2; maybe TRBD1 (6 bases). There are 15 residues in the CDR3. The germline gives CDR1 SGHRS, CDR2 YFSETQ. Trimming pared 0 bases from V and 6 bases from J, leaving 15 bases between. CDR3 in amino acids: CASSLADAQGNGYTF. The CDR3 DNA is TGCGCCAGCAGCTTGGCCGACGCACAGGGAAATGGCTACACCTTC.

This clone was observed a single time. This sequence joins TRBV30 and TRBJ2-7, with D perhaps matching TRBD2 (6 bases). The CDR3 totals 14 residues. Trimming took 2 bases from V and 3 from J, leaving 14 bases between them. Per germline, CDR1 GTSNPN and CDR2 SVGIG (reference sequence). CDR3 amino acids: CAWSSGTGDYEQYF. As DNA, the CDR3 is TGTGCCTGGAGTTCCGGGACGGGAGACTACGAGCAGTACTTC.

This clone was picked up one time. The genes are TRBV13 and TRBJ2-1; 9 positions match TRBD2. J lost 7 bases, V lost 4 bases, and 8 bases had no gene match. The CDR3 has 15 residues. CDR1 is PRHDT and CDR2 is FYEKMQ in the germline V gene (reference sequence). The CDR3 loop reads CASSSAGGRGNEQFF. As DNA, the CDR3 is TGTGCCAGCAGCTCTGCGGGGGGGCGAGGGAATGAGCAGTTCTTC.

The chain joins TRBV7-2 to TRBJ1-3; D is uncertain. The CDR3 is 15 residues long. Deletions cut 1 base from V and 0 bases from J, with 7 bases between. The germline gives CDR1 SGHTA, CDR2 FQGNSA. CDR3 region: CASSLVRYSGNTIYF. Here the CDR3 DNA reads TGTGCCAGCAGCTTAGTTCGCTACTCTGGAAACACCATATATTTT.

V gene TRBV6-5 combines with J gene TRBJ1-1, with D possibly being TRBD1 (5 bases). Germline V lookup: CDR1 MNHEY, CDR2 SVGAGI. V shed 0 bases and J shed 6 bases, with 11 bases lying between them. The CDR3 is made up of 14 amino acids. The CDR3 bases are TGTGCCAGCAGTTACTCGGGGCAGGGCCCTGAAGCTTTCTTT. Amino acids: CASSYSGQGPEAFF.

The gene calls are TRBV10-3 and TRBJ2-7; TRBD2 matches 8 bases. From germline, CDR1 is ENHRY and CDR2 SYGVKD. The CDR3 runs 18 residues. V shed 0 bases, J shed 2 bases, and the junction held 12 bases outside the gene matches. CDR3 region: CAISESTAASGYPYEQYF. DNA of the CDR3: TGTGCCATCAGTGAGTCGACGGCGGCTAGCGGGTACCCCTACGAGCAGTACTTC.

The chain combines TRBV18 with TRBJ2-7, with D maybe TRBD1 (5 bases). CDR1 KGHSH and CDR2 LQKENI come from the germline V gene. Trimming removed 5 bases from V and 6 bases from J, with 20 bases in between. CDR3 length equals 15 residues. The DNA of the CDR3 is TGTGCCAGCTCAGACTCGGGTGGGGCCACGGGCGAGCAGTACTTC. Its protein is CASSDSGGATGEQYF.

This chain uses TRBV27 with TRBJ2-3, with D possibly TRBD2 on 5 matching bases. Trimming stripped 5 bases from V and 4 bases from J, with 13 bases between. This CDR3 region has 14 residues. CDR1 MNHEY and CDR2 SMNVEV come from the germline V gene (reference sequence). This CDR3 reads CASSVRGWADTQYF. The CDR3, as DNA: TGTGCCAGCAGTGTTCGGGGTTGGGCAGATACGCAGTATTTT.

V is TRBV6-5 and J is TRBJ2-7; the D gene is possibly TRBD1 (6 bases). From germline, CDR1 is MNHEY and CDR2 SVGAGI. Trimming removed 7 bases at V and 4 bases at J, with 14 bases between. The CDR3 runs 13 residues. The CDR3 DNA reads TGTGCCAGCACCGACAACAGGGTGTACGAGCAGTACTTC. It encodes CASTDNRVYEQYF.